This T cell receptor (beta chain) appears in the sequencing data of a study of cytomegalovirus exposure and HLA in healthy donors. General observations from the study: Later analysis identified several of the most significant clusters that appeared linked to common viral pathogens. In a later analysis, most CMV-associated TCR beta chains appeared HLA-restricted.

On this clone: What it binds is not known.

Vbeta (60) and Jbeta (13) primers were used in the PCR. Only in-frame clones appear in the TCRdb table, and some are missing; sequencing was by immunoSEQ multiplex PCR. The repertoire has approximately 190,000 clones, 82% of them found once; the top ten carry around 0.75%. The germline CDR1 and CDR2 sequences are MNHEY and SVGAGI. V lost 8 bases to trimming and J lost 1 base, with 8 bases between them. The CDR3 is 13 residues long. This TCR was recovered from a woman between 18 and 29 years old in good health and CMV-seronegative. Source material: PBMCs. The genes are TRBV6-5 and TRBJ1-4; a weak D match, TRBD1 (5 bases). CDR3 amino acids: CASQGVTNEKLFF. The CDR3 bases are TGTGCCAGCCAGGGTGTAACTAATGAAAAACTGTTTTTT.